This TCR beta chain came from a study of blood T cells in healthy people across ages. Germline assignment: CDR1 LGHNA and CDR2 YSLEER. The V gene end was trimmed by 2 bases and the J gene end by 7 bases; junction bases not matched to a gene: 9. The CDR3 totals 17 residues. A sample-barcoded 5' primer and a J-beta primer mix were used in a second PCR of about 7 to 12 cycles. From the 5' RACE reads, TCRdb called clonotypes with MiXCR, one entry per CDR3 protein. The table has about 500,000 distinct CDR3 sequences, less than 25% seen once; the top ten hold around 10%. Findings of the study overall: The percentage of naive T cells correlated strongly with TCR beta diversity.

This clonotype appeared many times. The antigen is not known. These data were also reused for a study on T cells of mothers and their children. In that study: A second PCR was performed with the M1S primer. This primer added sample barcodes and 2-4 random nucleotides. Sequencing got over 9.5 million TCR beta CDR3 reads from each mother and around 3.1 million from each child. No persistent microchimeric T cell clones were detected.

The sample taken for sequencing was blood. The clonotype originates from a boy younger than 18 in good health. The rearrangement uses TRBV4-3 and TRBJ2-1, with TRBD2 matching over 12 bases. The CDR3 bases are TGCGCCAGCAGCCAACGGTCGGGCCTAGCGGGGGGGAATGAGCAGTTCTTC. Its translation is CASSQRSGLAGGNEQFF.